These 23 T cell receptor beta chains were all obtained from the same sample, sequenced in a study of spatial heterogeneity in lung cancer. Study-level points and caveats: Higher tumor mutation counts went along with higher counts of expanded intratumoral alpha and beta TCRs.

Time point of the sample: sample taken at primary tumor resection. TCRdb redid the calling of the 5' RACE reads with MiXCR, one entry per CDR3 protein. Here the sample spans 6,500 to 7,500 distinct CDR3 sequences, roughly 7% being singletons. These receptors have no identified antigens. Sequenced material: lung tumor tissue, taken at surgery. These receptors came from a male donor with early-stage non-small cell lung cancer.

By sample fraction, this clonotype is medium-sized. This chain joins TRBV3-1 and TRBJ1-5, with D possibly matching TRBD1 (5 bases). Germline-derived CDR1 and CDR2 are LGHDT and YNNKEL (reference sequence). This CDR3 is built from 14 residues. The ends were cut back, 1 base at V and 3 bases at J, with 7 bases in the middle. The CDR3 loop reads CASSQAGANQPQHF. As DNA, the CDR3 is TGTGCCAGCAGCCAAGCTGGGGCCAATCAGCCCCAGCATTTT. Variable domain in full (rest from reference TRBV3-1 and TRBJ1-5): DTAVSQTPKYLVTQMGNDKSIKCEQNLGHDTMYWYKQDSKKFLKIMFSYNNKELIINETVPNRFSPKSPDKAHLNLHINSLELGDSAVYFCASSQAGANQPQHFGDGTRLSIL.

This clonotype was counted at least ten times. The chain couples TRBV20-1 to TRBJ1-6, with a weak D call TRBD1 (5 bases). Trimming shortened V by 1 base and J by 6 bases, and 13 bases separated the two germline ends. The CDR3 is 15 amino acids. Germline V gene data show CDR1 as DFQATT and CDR2 as SNEGSKA (reference sequence). The CDR3 protein is CSARAREQVNSPLHF. The CDR3 coding sequence is TGCAGTGCTAGAGCACGGGAACAGGTTAATTCACCCCTCCACTTT.

This clonotype is categorized as medium-sized. The CDR3 region has the DNA TGTGCCAGCAGTTGGGGCCCTGGGGCCAACGTCCTGACTTTC. Translated, it gives CASSWGPGANVLTF. The V call is TRBV6-6, the J call TRBJ2-6; the D gene is possibly TRBD1 (5 bases). CDR1 and CDR2 (germline): MNHNY, SVGAGI (reference sequence). V lost 4 bases and J lost 2, with 6 bases in between. The length of the CDR3 is 14 residues.

At least ten counts were recorded for this clonotype. The chain carries TRBV7-8 and TRBJ1-5, with D uncertain. V shed 1 base and J shed 1 base, with 5 bases lying between them. Germline V gene data show CDR1 as SGHVS and CDR2 as FQNEAQ. The CDR3 loop spans 14 amino acids. CDR3 coding DNA: TGTGCCAGCAGCTTAGAGGGAAGCAATCAGCCCCAGCATTTT. This translates into CASSLEGSNQPQHF.

This clonotype was seen at least ten times. This chain connects TRBV5-4 to TRBJ1-1; TRBD1 is a possible D gene (5 bases). The CDR3 has 14 residues. Trimming left V 3 bases short and J 2 bases short, with 11 bases between. Germline V CDR1 and CDR2: SGHNT, YYREEE (reference sequence). The CDR3 loop reads CASSSRDGNTEAFF. CDR3 sequence (DNA): TGTGCCAGCAGCTCCCGGGACGGTAACACTGAAGCTTTCTTT. Supplemented by reference TRBV5-4 and TRBJ1-1, the full variable domain reads ETGVTQSPTHLIKTRGQQVTLRCSSQSGHNTVSWYQQALGQGPQFIFQYYREEENGRGNFPPRFSGLQFPNYSSELNVNALELDDSALYLCASSSRDGNTEAFFGQGTRLTVV.

In its sample, this clonotype was seen many times. CDR3 protein: CASSYTQNREAFF. CDR3 DNA: TGTGCCAGCAGCTATACCCAGAACAGGGAAGCTTTCTTT. This chain connects TRBV28 to TRBJ1-1, with TRBD1 as a possible D gene (5 bases). With 6 bases removed from V and 8 bases from J, the gap between germline ends came to 16 bases. CDR3 size: 13 residues. Germline V CDR1 and CDR2: MDHEN, SYDVKM.

This chain connects TRBV2 to TRBJ2-1; D may correspond to TRBD1 or TRBD2 (5 bases each). CDR1 is SNHLY and CDR2 is FYNNEI in the germline V gene. The CDR3 is made up of 13 amino acids. Trimming removed 5 bases from V and 10 bases from J, with 15 bases in between. The CDR3 protein is CASSPTRQGEQFF. CDR3 nucleotide sequence: TGTGCCAGCAGTCCCACTAGGCAGGGCGAGCAGTTCTTC.

This clonotype was found once. V gene TRBV12-3 or TRBV12-4 combines with J gene TRBJ1-6; D is undetermined. The germline V and J ends were trimmed by 1 base and 2 bases, with 6 bases remaining between them. CDR3 length: 15 amino acids. CDR3 in DNA: TGTGCCAGCAGTTTAGGGGGAGCCTATAATTCACCCCTCCACTTT. Its translation is CASSLGGAYNSPLHF.

V usage is TRBV21-1 and J usage is TRBJ2-2; the table names TRBD1, a call not compared with the DNA. TRBV21-1 is a pseudogene locus. CDR3 length: 16 amino acids. CDR3 coding DNA: TGTGCCAGTCCGAGGGGCGATCCACCCCTGACCGGGGAGCTGTTTTTT. Translating gives CASPRGDPPLTGELFF.

In this sample, this clonotype is medium-sized (0.01 to 0.1%). The chain recombines TRBV6-5 with TRBJ2-2; TRBD1 or TRBD2 may be the D gene (5 bases each). The germline CDR1 and CDR2 sequences are MNHEY and SVGAGI. The ends were cut back, 2 bases at V and 5 bases at J, with 12 bases in the middle. The CDR3 length is 15 residues. CDR3 sequence (DNA): TGTGCCAGCAGTTACGAGGGGCTAAGGACCGGGGAGCTGTTTTTT. Amino acids: CASSYEGLRTGELFF.

The sample holds a few counts of this clonotype. This rearrangement joins TRBV6-2 or TRBV6-3 to TRBJ1-4; 10 bases fit TRBD1. The CDR3 is made up of 13 amino acids. Looked up from germline, CDR1 is MNHEY and CDR2 is SVGEGT. The V gene end was trimmed by 8 bases and the J gene end by 6 bases; junction bases not matched to a gene: 3. DNA for the CDR3: TGTGCCAGCGCCGGACAGGGGGATGAAAAACTGTTTTTT. Protein: CASAGQGDEKLFF.

This clonotype occurred many times. CDR3: CASSASEFSGNTIYF. In DNA, the CDR3 is TGTGCCAGCAGCGCCTCAGAGTTCTCTGGAAACACCATATATTTT. J is TRBJ1-3 and V is TRBV7-9; no reliable D call. From germline, CDR1 is SEHNR and CDR2 FQNEAQ (reference sequence). Deletions cut 5 bases from V and 0 bases from J, with 11 bases between. The CDR3 totals 15 residues.

By frequency in the sample, this clonotype is large (0.1 to 1%). The rearrangement links TRBV6-5 to TRBJ2-5; tentative D call: TRBD1 (5 bases). The CDR3 consists of 13 residues. Looked up from germline, CDR1 is MNHEY and CDR2 is SVGAGI. V dropped 6 bases and J dropped 2 bases, with 10 bases sitting between them. The CDR3 sequence is CASRTPGQETQYF. The CDR3 DNA follows: TGTGCCAGCAGGACCCCAGGGCAAGAGACCCAGTACTTC.

This clonotype was recorded a few times. The genes are TRBV21-1 and TRBJ2-3; the table gives TRBD1 as D, unverified against the DNA. TRBV21-1 is labeled a pseudogene. The CDR3 runs to 23 residues. The DNA of the CDR3 is TGTGCCAGCACCCCCCCCCCTGTCAGAGGGATGACACAGACGTATTCTAGCACAGATACGCAGTATTTT. Protein: CASTPPPVRGMTQTYSSTDTQYF.

The chain joins TRBV7-8 to TRBJ1-5; TRBD1 matches at 7 bases. Germline-derived CDR1 and CDR2 are SGHVS and FQNEAQ. The CDR3 extends over 14 amino acids. Unmatched junction bases numbered 5, after V lost 6 bases and J lost 3 bases. This CDR3 reads CASSPGGANQPQHF. The CDR3 DNA follows: TGTGCCAGCAGTCCAGGGGGTGCCAATCAGCCCCAGCATTTT.

The table lists this clonotype with many counts. The chain employs TRBV5-5 and TRBJ1-1; TRBD1 is a possible D gene (6 bases). There are 15 residues in the CDR3. V lost 7 bases to trimming and J lost 1 base, with 17 bases between them. Germline CDR1 is SGHKS and CDR2 is YYEKEE (reference sequence). Here the CDR3 DNA reads TGTGCCAGCCAGGCCAGGGGCAGAAAGAACACTGAAGCTTTCTTT. It specifies CASQARGRKNTEAFF.

In this sample, this clonotype turned up many times. The rearrangement links TRBV14 to TRBJ2-5; 8 bases match TRBD2. The J segment lost 5 bases and the V segment lost 1 base, leaving 15 bases of the junction unmatched. CDR1 and CDR2 (germline): SGHDN, FVKESK. The CDR3 consists of 18 residues. The CDR3 here is CASSQVGGAGASGETQYF. CDR3 nucleotides: TGTGCCAGCAGCCAAGTGGGAGGAGCGGGGGCCTCCGGGGAGACCCAGTACTTC.

This clonotype is medium-sized. The chain combines TRBV7-2 with TRBJ2-3, with a tentative D call TRBD1 (6 bases). Per the germline V gene, CDR1 is SGHTA and CDR2 is FQGNSA. CDR3 size: 13 residues. V dropped 4 bases and J dropped 5 bases, with 10 bases sitting between them. CDR3 sequence: CASSYGQQDTQYF. In DNA, the CDR3 is TGTGCCAGCAGCTACGGACAGCAAGATACGCAGTATTTT. The entire variable domain, with the rest obtained from reference TRBV7-2 and TRBJ2-3, is as follows: GAGVSQSPSNKVTEKGKDVELRCDPISGHTALYWYRQSLGQGLEFLIYFQGNSAPDKSGLPSDRFSAERTGGSVSTLTIQRTQQEDSAVYLCASSYGQQDTQYFGPGTRLTVL.

Relative to its sample, this clonotype is medium-sized. This chain links TRBV11-2 with TRBJ1-6; TRBD1 aligns across 8 bases. The CDR3 runs 17 residues. CDR1 and CDR2 (germline): SGHAT, FQNNGV. With V trimmed by 1 base and J by 3 bases, 5 bases remained unmatched. The CDR3 DNA reads TGTGCCAGCAGCTTAGCGCTTGGACAGGGCTATAATTCACCCCTCCACTTT. Encoded protein: CASSLALGQGYNSPLHF.

In this sample, this clonotype turned up many times. The chain links TRBV28 to TRBJ2-7; TRBD2 matches at 7 bases. Losses at the gene ends were 5 bases for V and 6 bases for J; bases not matched to a gene: 10. The CDR3 runs 14 residues. Germline V lookup: CDR1 MDHEN, CDR2 SYDVKM. The CDR3 coding sequence is TGTGCCAGCAGTGTTGGGGGAGGGCTGGGCGAGCAGTACTTC. Amino acids: CASSVGGGLGEQYF.

This clonotype is labeled medium-sized. The rearrangement links TRBV28 to TRBJ2-3, with no clear D. This CDR3 has 12 residues. V was clipped by 6 bases and J by 6 bases, with 10 bases between them. Germline lookup yields CDR1 MDHEN and CDR2 SYDVKM. CDR3 coding DNA: TGTGCCAGCAGCCCTACGTGGGATACGCAGTATTTT. This codes for CASSPTWDTQYF.

The genes are TRBV2 and TRBJ1-2, with TRBD1 matching 9 bases. The J segment lost 1 base and the V segment lost 6 bases, leaving 3 bases of the junction unmatched. Germline V gives CDR1 SNHLY, CDR2 FYNNEI. The CDR3 consists of 14 residues. Here the CDR3 reads CASSGQGNNYGYTF. For the CDR3, the DNA is TGTGCCAGCAGCGGACAGGGGAATAACTATGGCTACACCTTC.

This clonotype was recorded at least ten times. The rearrangement uses TRBV7-9 and TRBJ1-1, with D uncertain. V was shortened by 4 bases and J by 3 bases, with 12 bases between the two germline ends. The CDR3 sequence is 14 residues long. Germline lookup yields CDR1 SEHNR and CDR2 FQNEAQ (reference sequence). The CDR3 bases are TGTGCCAGCAGCTCGTTCGGGATAGACACTGAAGCTTTCTTT. It codes for CASSSFGIDTEAFF.